This T cell receptor (beta chain) emerged from a study of CD8 T cells in ankylosing spondylitis. This clonotype appeared a few times. TCRdb ran MiXCR on the 5' RACE reads and lists one entry per CDR3 protein. The table shows approximately 88,000 distinct CDR3 sequences, with approximately 9% occurring only once. The clonotype originates from a male donor with ankylosing spondylitis or in good health (not recorded which). Sequenced material: blood, either unsorted or a sorted T cell fraction (not recorded which).

The CDR3 here is CASSLGDRMETYEQYF. Here the CDR3 DNA reads TGTGCCAGCAGCTTAGGGGATCGAATGGAAACCTACGAGCAGTACTTC. J is TRBJ2-7 and V is TRBV7-2, with no clear D. This CDR3 has 16 residues. Trimming pared 1 base from V and 2 bases from J, leaving 15 bases between. Per the germline V gene, CDR1 is SGHTA and CDR2 is FQGNSA.